These 24 T cell receptor beta chains share one sample of origin, sequenced in a study of blood T cell repertoires in COVID-19. Here immunoSEQ multiplex PCR was the method, and the copy in TCRdb shows in-frame clones only, minus some. Seen here are about 70,000 clones, 70% to 90% observed once, and the top ten hold 9% to 15%. Source material: peripheral blood. The source is a human donor in a cohort sampled during active COVID-19.

This clone appeared once. The chain is built from TRBV4-1 and TRBJ1-1, with 7 bases that match TRBD1. CDR3 length: 17 amino acids. Losses at the gene ends were 0 bases for V and 3 bases for J; bases not matched to a gene: 10. The germline CDR1 and CDR2 sequences are MGHRA and YSYEKL. The CDR3 sequence is CASSQELLQGDDTEAFF. In nucleotides, the CDR3 is TGCGCCAGCAGCCAAGAGTTGCTCCAGGGGGATGACACTGAAGCTTTCTTT.

In DNA form, the CDR3 reads TGTGCCAGCAGCCAAGAGGGTTTAGGGGCCAATGAGCAGTTCTTC. Its translation: CASSQEGLGANEQFF. V is TRBV14 and J is TRBJ2-1; D may be TRBD1 (5 bases). The ends were cut back, 0 bases at V and 6 bases at J, with 12 bases in the middle. CDR3 length: 15 amino acids. Germline loops: CDR1 SGHDN, CDR2 FVKESK.

The chain couples TRBV28 to TRBJ1-2; 7 bases fit TRBD1. The length of the CDR3 is 12 residues. Trimming took 8 bases from V and 3 from J; bases not matched to a gene: 3. Germline V lookup: CDR1 MDHEN, CDR2 SYDVKM. The CDR3 is CASHDRDYGYTF. The CDR3 nucleotides read TGTGCCAGCCATGACAGGGACTATGGCTACACCTTC.

The chain recombines TRBV27 with TRBJ2-3; 9 bases fit TRBD1. This CDR3 is 17 amino acids long. Germline V lookup: CDR1 MNHEY, CDR2 SMNVEV (reference sequence). J was trimmed by 2 bases and V by 3 bases; bases with no gene match: 9. For the CDR3, the DNA is TGTGCCAGCAGTTTCTTCCCGGGACAGGGTATCACAGATACGCAGTATTTT. Protein: CASSFFPGQGITDTQYF.

The V call is TRBV19, the J call TRBJ2-7; D unclear. This CDR3 contains 15 residues. CDR1 is LNHDA, CDR2 SQIVND, per germline (reference sequence). V was shortened by 1 base and J by 1 base, with 11 bases between the two germline ends. For the CDR3, the DNA is TGTGCCAGTAGTATAGGGATGGGCCGGTCCTACGAGCAGTACTTC. Residues: CASSIGMGRSYEQYF.

The chain recombines TRBV6-6 with TRBJ1-6; a weak D match, TRBD1 (6 bases). This CDR3 is built from 15 residues. The V end was cut by 7 bases, the J end by 9 bases, with 19 bases between. CDR1 is MNHNY, CDR2 SVGAGI, per germline (reference sequence). The CDR3 bases are TGTGCCAGCACCACCGACAGGCCACCCGGTTCACCCCTCCACTTT. Translating it yields CASTTDRPPGSPLHF.

The rearrangement links TRBV9 to TRBJ2-5, with 10 positions matching TRBD2. CDR1 and CDR2 (germline): SGDLS, YYNGEE. V gave up 4 bases and J gave up 4 bases; unmatched junction bases: 4. This CDR3 has 14 amino acids. The CDR3 loop reads CASSLSGGLETQYF. The CDR3 coding sequence is TGTGCCAGCAGCCTTAGCGGGGGGTTAGAGACCCAGTACTTC.

The rearrangement uses TRBV4-1 and TRBJ2-5; 12 bases are shared with TRBD2. CDR3 size: 15 residues. V lost 4 bases, J lost 5 bases, and 5 bases stayed unmatched. CDR1 is MGHRA, CDR2 YSYEKL, per germline. The CDR3 protein is CASSPSGGAGETQYF. The CDR3 DNA sequence: TGCGCCAGCAGCCCTAGCGGGGGGGCCGGGGAGACCCAGTACTTC.

The V call is TRBV2, the J call TRBJ2-1, with TRBD1 matching 8 bases. The junction had 4 bases not matched to a gene; V was cut back by 6 bases and J by 6 bases. This CDR3 is built from 13 residues. CDR1 is SNHLY and CDR2 is FYNNEI in the germline V gene. CDR3 in DNA: TGTGCCAGCAGGGCTACAGGGGGCAATGAGCAGTTCTTC. It is translated as CASRATGGNEQFF.

The CDR3 protein is CASSFQGTPGELFF. DNA for the CDR3: TGCGCCAGCAGCTTCCAGGGGACACCCGGGGAGCTGTTTTTT. The rearrangement uses TRBV5-1 and TRBJ2-2, with D possibly TRBD1 on 6 matching bases. Looked up from germline, CDR1 is SGHRS and CDR2 is YFSETQ. The ends were cut back, 2 bases at V and 6 bases at J, with 11 bases in the middle. The CDR3 covers 14 residues.

This chain joins TRBV30 and TRBJ2-5, with 8 bases that match TRBD1. The germline V gene has CDR1 GTSNPN and CDR2 SVGIG (reference sequence). V lost 2 bases to trimming and J lost 5 bases; unmatched junction nucleotides: 7. The CDR3 spans 14 residues. The CDR3 nucleotides are TGTGCCTGGAGTAGGGGGCAGGGGGCCGAGACCCAGTACTTC. It specifies CAWSRGQGAETQYF.

The V gene is TRBV6-5, the J gene TRBJ1-1; 7 nucleotides agree with TRBD1. The J segment lost 5 bases and the V segment lost 9 bases, leaving 15 bases of the junction unmatched. CDR1 MNHEY and CDR2 SVGAGI come from the germline V gene. This CDR3 region has 15 residues. CDR3 loop: CASTDRRGPGTEAFF. The CDR3 DNA reads TGTGCCAGTACAGATAGAAGGGGGCCGGGTACTGAAGCTTTCTTT.

The chain joins TRBV5-1 to TRBJ2-7; D uncertain. The length of the CDR3 is 13 residues. The germline V gene encodes CDR1 SGHRS and CDR2 YFSETQ. The ends were cut back, 4 bases at V and 1 base at J, with 9 bases in the middle. The CDR3 sequence is CASSPTESYEQYF. CDR3 in DNA: TGCGCCAGCAGCCCCACAGAGTCCTACGAGCAGTACTTC.

The chain employs TRBV5-8 and TRBJ2-2; TRBD1 aligns across 9 bases. This CDR3 has 16 residues. The J segment lost 2 bases and the V segment lost 7 bases, leaving 9 bases of the junction unmatched. Germline-derived CDR1 and CDR2 are SGHTS and YDEGEE. Here the CDR3 DNA reads TGTGCCAGCTTGGGACCGGGACAGGGCAACACCGGGGAGCTGTTTTTT. Its translation is CASLGPGQGNTGELFF. Full variable domain (missing parts from reference TRBV5-8 and TRBJ2-2): EAGVTQSPTHLIKTRGQQATLRCSPISGHTSVYWYQQALGLGLQFLLWYDEGEERNRGNFPPRFSGRQFPNYSSELNVNALELEDSALYLCASLGPGQGNTGELFFGEGSRLTVL.

The chain recombines TRBV5-1 with TRBJ1-4; 7 bases are a match to TRBD1. There are 14 residues in the CDR3. Germline trimming cut 5 bases from V and 5 bases from J; bases unmatched to any gene: 6. Germline-derived CDR1 and CDR2 are SGHRS and YFSETQ. The CDR3 sequence is CASSYQGENEKLFF. The CDR3 DNA reads TGCGCCAGCAGTTACCAGGGGGAGAATGAAAAACTGTTTTTT.

The V call is TRBV18, the J call TRBJ2-5, with D possibly TRBD1 on 6 matching bases. Germline V lookup: CDR1 KGHSH, CDR2 LQKENI. Trimming removed 3 bases at V and 2 bases at J, with 7 bases between. The CDR3 consists of 13 residues. The CDR3 region has the DNA TGTGCCAGCTCACCGGGACATCAAGAGACCCAGTACTTC. Protein product: CASSPGHQETQYF.

V gene TRBV10-2 combines with J gene TRBJ2-7; 7 bases agree with TRBD1. CDR3 size: 13 residues. V shed 8 bases, J shed 2 bases, and the junction held 6 bases outside the gene matches. The germline CDR1 and CDR2 sequences are WSHSY and SAAADI. For the CDR3, the DNA is TGCGCCAGCGGTCGACAGGGAGCCTACGAGCAGTACTTC. Amino acid sequence: CASGRQGAYEQYF.

V is TRBV28 and J is TRBJ1-4; no clear D. The CDR3 totals 14 residues. CDR1 is MDHEN, CDR2 SYDVKM, per germline. Trimming removed 3 bases at V and 4 bases at J, with 9 bases between. The DNA for the CDR3 is TGTGCCAGCAGTTTTTTACAAGATAATGAAAAACTGTTTTTT. Translating gives CASSFLQDNEKLFF.

This chain links TRBV6-5 with TRBJ1-1, with D possibly matching TRBD1 (6 bases). The V gene's germline CDR1 is MNHEY and CDR2 SVGAGI. Trimming took 4 bases from V and 4 from J, leaving 10 bases between them. This CDR3 region has 13 residues. This chain's CDR3 is CASSFRGATEAFF. The CDR3 DNA reads TGTGCCAGCAGTTTCAGGGGAGCCACTGAAGCTTTCTTT.

The gene calls are TRBV5-4 and TRBJ1-4, with D unclear. Looked up from germline, CDR1 is SGHNT and CDR2 is YYREEE (reference sequence). V lost 4 bases and J lost 5, with 18 bases in between. There are 16 residues in the CDR3. CDR3 residues: CASSPAMGGSNEKLFF. CDR3 nucleotide sequence: TGTGCCAGCAGCCCAGCGATGGGTGGGTCAAATGAAAAACTGTTTTTT.

The chain combines TRBV5-5 with TRBJ1-5; D may be TRBD1 (5 bases). Germline V gene sequence: CDR1 SGHKS, CDR2 YYEKEE (reference sequence). CDR3 size: 15 residues. The germline V and J ends were trimmed by 0 bases and 6 bases, with 13 bases remaining between them. The CDR3 sequence is CASSLVGGGGQPQHF. In nucleotides, the CDR3 is TGTGCCAGCAGCTTGGTGGGGGGAGGCGGTCAGCCCCAGCATTTT.

The rearrangement joins TRBV6-5 to TRBJ1-4, with D possibly being TRBD1 (5 bases). Germline V gives CDR1 MNHEY, CDR2 SVGAGI. Trimming took 2 bases from V and 8 from J, leaving 15 bases between them. CDR3 length: 15 residues. The CDR3 region has the DNA TGTGCCAGCAGTTACAACCAGGGAGGTCAGGAAAAACTGTTTTTT. Translating gives CASSYNQGGQEKLFF.

This clone was seen only once. V is TRBV5-4 and J is TRBJ1-1; D call uncertain. V was shortened by 0 bases and J by 4 bases, with 13 bases between the two germline ends. The CDR3 has 15 amino acids. Germline V CDR1 and CDR2: SGHNT, YYREEE (reference sequence). CDR3 sequence: CASSLDRGSGTEAFF. CDR3 DNA sequence: TGTGCCAGCAGCTTGGATCGTGGCAGTGGCACTGAAGCTTTCTTT.

V and J are TRBV9 and TRBJ2-2; 9 nucleotides align to TRBD2. Germline-derived CDR1 and CDR2 are SGDLS and YYNGEE. The CDR3 spans 15 residues. V trimming: 3 bases; J trimming: 4 bases; junction bases outside the gene matches: 4. CDR3 loop: CASSERGVGTGELFF. CDR3 bases: TGTGCCAGCAGCGAGCGGGGGGTGGGCACCGGGGAGCTGTTTTTT.